The next 32 T cell receptor beta chains were all read from a single sample in a study of blood T cell repertoires in COVID-19. Assay: immunoSEQ multiplex PCR; the TCRdb copy retains only in-frame clones and omits some. The profile covers roughly 140,000 clones, with approximately 73% appearing a single time and around 3.5% taken by the ten largest. The source material was peripheral blood. These receptors were obtained from a woman aged 80 or over with acute or convalescent COVID-19.

J is TRBJ1-1 and V is TRBV5-5, with 9 bases fitting TRBD1. In germline, CDR1 is SGHKS, CDR2 YYEKEE (reference sequence). CDR3 length: 15 residues. Trimming took 2 bases from V and 5 from J; bases not matched to a gene: 7. The CDR3 nucleotides are TGTGCCAGCAGCTTAATACAGGGGGCCTTGACTGAAGCTTTCTTT. Translating it yields CASSLIQGALTEAFF.

The chain combines TRBV30 with TRBJ2-7; D might be TRBD2 (6 bases). Germline values: CDR1 GTSNPN, CDR2 SVGIG (reference sequence). This CDR3 contains 12 residues. V was clipped by 0 bases and J by 4 bases, with 7 bases between them. CDR3 loop: CAWSVAGYEQYF. The CDR3, as DNA: TGTGCCTGGAGTGTGGCGGGGTACGAGCAGTACTTC.

The genes are TRBV7-2 and TRBJ2-1; 8 bases map to TRBD2. CDR1 SGHTA and CDR2 FQGNSA come from the germline V gene. With 5 bases clipped from V and 2 bases from J, the junction kept 8 bases outside the gene matches. The CDR3 loop spans 16 amino acids. As DNA, the CDR3 is TGTGCCAGCAGCCCGACGAGCGGGGGCCCCTACAATGAGCAGTTCTTC. Translation gives CASSPTSGGPYNEQFF.

The chain couples TRBV4-2 to TRBJ1-1; D might be TRBD1 (5 bases). Germline loops: CDR1 LGHNA, CDR2 YNFKEQ. The CDR3 has 15 residues. V lost 0 bases and J 1 base, leaving 9 bases between the germline ends. The CDR3 coding sequence is TGTGCCAGCAGCCAAGATCCCGACAGGAACACTGAAGCTTTCTTT. It specifies CASSQDPDRNTEAFF.

The chain employs TRBV11-1 and TRBJ2-3; D uncertain. Germline CDR1 and CDR2: SGHAT and FQDESV (reference sequence). CDR3 size: 15 residues. Trimming removed 3 bases at V and 3 bases at J, with 13 bases between. The CDR3 protein is CASSFNDHSTDTQYF. The CDR3 DNA is TGTGCCAGCAGCTTCAACGATCACTCAACAGATACGCAGTATTTT.

The chain couples TRBV5-1 to TRBJ2-7; 9 bases line up with TRBD2. After removal of 4 bases from V and 2 bases from J, the junction contained 7 bases not matched to a gene. Germline assignment: CDR1 SGHRS and CDR2 YFSETQ. The length of the CDR3 is 15 residues. The CDR3 DNA reads as TGCGCCAGCAGCGTAGAGAGCGGGAGGCCCTACGAGCAGTACTTC. Encoded protein: CASSVESGRPYEQYF. Complete variable domain (other parts from reference TRBV5-1 and TRBJ2-7): KAGVTQTPRYLIKTRGQQVTLSCSPISGHRSVSWYQQTPGQGLQFLFEYFSETQRNKGNFPGRFSGRQFSNSRSEMNVSTLELGDSALYLCASSVESGRPYEQYFGPGTRLTVT.

The count of this clone is one. V usage is TRBV18 and J usage is TRBJ1-3; D call uncertain. V was cut by 3 bases and J by 0 bases, with 9 bases left in between. This CDR3 is 15 amino acids long. The germline CDR1 and CDR2 sequences are KGHSH and LQKENI. The CDR3 DNA reads as TGTGCCAGCTCACCGTCCCGGGACTCTGGAAACACCATATATTTT. Translation gives CASSPSRDSGNTIYF.

J is TRBJ1-2 and V is TRBV10-3; D is uncertain. V was cut by 3 bases and J by 1 base, with 12 bases left in between. Germline-derived CDR1 and CDR2 are ENHRY and SYGVKD. The CDR3 is 15 residues long. The CDR3 DNA reads TGTGCCATCAGTGAAAAAGACCGGGTTAACTATGGCTACACCTTC. Protein: CAISEKDRVNYGYTF.

This clone was recorded at least ten times. The gene calls are TRBV7-2 and TRBJ1-6, with 7 bases aligning to TRBD1. Germline trimming cut 6 bases from V and 7 bases from J; bases unmatched to any gene: 6. This CDR3 spans 14 amino acids. Germline V gives CDR1 SGHTA, CDR2 FQGNSA. The CDR3 loop is CASRQQGWNSPLHF. In DNA form, the CDR3 reads TGTGCCAGCAGACAACAGGGGTGGAATTCACCCCTCCACTTT.

This chain links TRBV6-1 with TRBJ2-2; TRBD1 agrees at 8 bases. V gave up 4 bases and J gave up 5 bases; unmatched junction bases: 9. CDR1 and CDR2 (germline): MNHNS, SASEGT. CDR3 length: 16 amino acids. This CDR3 reads CASSARDRIRTGELFF. In DNA form, the CDR3 reads TGTGCCAGCAGTGCCCGGGACAGGATCCGTACCGGGGAGCTGTTTTTT.

The chain links TRBV30 to TRBJ2-7; D may be TRBD1 (6 bases). Germline CDR1 is GTSNPN and CDR2 is SVGIG (reference sequence). The V gene lost 1 base and the J gene lost 2 bases, with 9 bases spanning the gap. CDR3 length: 13 residues. CDR3 nucleotide sequence: TGTGCCTGGAGTGCGGGACAACCCTACGAGCAGTACTTC. It is translated as CAWSAGQPYEQYF.

This clone occurred once. The V call is TRBV7-2, the J call TRBJ1-4; 9 bases agree with TRBD1. V was pared by 5 bases and J by 8 bases, with 6 bases of the junction left unmatched. Looked up from germline, CDR1 is SGHTA and CDR2 is FQGNSA. The CDR3 extends over 14 amino acids. The DNA for the CDR3 is TGTGCCAGCAGCCTCACAGGGGGCCGGGAAAAACTGTTTTTT. It translates to CASSLTGGREKLFF.

This sequence joins TRBV18 and TRBJ1-3, with D unclear. With 1 base removed from V and 0 bases from J, the gap between germline ends came to 10 bases. CDR1 KGHSH and CDR2 LQKENI come from the germline V gene. This CDR3 is 16 amino acids long. The CDR3 nucleotides read TGTGCCAGCTCACCACGATCGGGAATCTCTGGAAACACCATATATTTT. This gives the protein CASSPRSGISGNTIYF.

The gene calls are TRBV6-6 and TRBJ1-1; tentatively, D is TRBD1 (6 bases). V was trimmed by 11 bases and J by 6 bases, leaving 16 bases between them. This CDR3 spans 12 amino acids. Germline CDR1 and CDR2: MNHNY and SVGAGI (reference sequence). The CDR3 nucleotides read TGTGCCTTGGGACAAACAGACGCTGAAGCTTTCTTT. Amino acid sequence: CALGQTDAEAFF.

This clone has just a few counts. The J gene is TRBJ2-5, the V gene TRBV5-1, with 7 positions matching TRBD2. After removal of 4 bases from V and 2 bases from J, the junction contained 11 bases not matched to a gene. CDR3 length equals 16 residues. The germline V gene encodes CDR1 SGHRS and CDR2 YFSETQ. The DNA for the CDR3 is TGCGCCAGCAGCCTGGGAGGGTCGGGGGAACAAGAGACCCAGTACTTC. It codes for CASSLGGSGEQETQYF.

The chain uses TRBV5-1 and TRBJ2-7; D unresolved. V was trimmed by 1 base and J by 1 base, leaving 9 bases between them. The length of the CDR3 is 14 residues. Germline CDR1 and CDR2: SGHRS and YFSETQ. The CDR3 DNA follows: TGCGCCAGCAGCTTGATGACCGGGTCCTACGAGCAGTACTTC. It yields the protein CASSLMTGSYEQYF. Looking up the rest from reference TRBV5-1 and TRBJ2-7 gives the full variable domain: KAGVTQTPRYLIKTRGQQVTLSCSPISGHRSVSWYQQTPGQGLQFLFEYFSETQRNKGNFPGRFSGRQFSNSRSEMNVSTLELGDSALYLCASSLMTGSYEQYFGPGTRLTVT.

The chain has TRBV4-2 and TRBJ2-7; possibly TRBD1 for D (5 bases). Between the trimmed V and J ends, which lost 3 bases and 0 bases, there was a span of 9 bases. The germline gives CDR1 LGHNA, CDR2 YNFKEQ. The CDR3 runs 14 residues. The DNA of the CDR3 is TGTGCCAGCAGCCAGACAGTGTACTCCTACGAGCAGTACTTC. It specifies CASSQTVYSYEQYF.

The chain combines TRBV4-1 with TRBJ2-2; D is possibly TRBD2 (6 bases). The CDR3 covers 15 residues. The V and J ends lost 1 base and 6 bases respectively, with 12 bases between them. In germline, CDR1 is MGHRA, CDR2 YSYEKL. CDR3 amino acids: CASSQAEGQAGELFF. Here the CDR3 DNA reads TGCGCCAGCAGCCAAGCGGAGGGGCAGGCCGGGGAGCTGTTTTTT.

This sequence joins TRBV5-1 and TRBJ2-5; TRBD1 matches at 8 bases. The germline V gene encodes CDR1 SGHRS and CDR2 YFSETQ. The length of the CDR3 is 17 residues. V shed 0 bases and J 5 bases; nucleotides not matched to a gene: 12. The CDR3 reads CASSLAGQGIPSETQYF. The CDR3 nucleotides are TGCGCCAGCAGCTTGGCAGGACAGGGAATTCCGTCGGAGACCCAGTACTTC.

This chain joins TRBV2 and TRBJ1-2, with D possibly matching TRBD1 (5 bases). CDR3 length: 14 residues. V lost 2 bases to trimming and J lost 8 bases, with 15 bases between them. Germline CDR1 and CDR2: SNHLY and FYNNEI. CDR3 amino acids: CASSESGGKGGYTF. As DNA, the CDR3 is TGTGCCAGCAGTGAATCGGGGGGAAAGGGAGGCTACACCTTC.

The chain recombines TRBV19 with TRBJ1-3, with TRBD1 identical over 8 bases. CDR1 and CDR2 (germline): LNHDA, SQIVND (reference sequence). V lost 3 bases and J lost 0; bases outside the gene matches: 7. The CDR3 is 17 amino acids. As DNA, the CDR3 is TGTGCCAGTAGTATCGTTGGGACAGGCGGCTCTGGAAACACCATATATTTT. Its protein is CASSIVGTGGSGNTIYF.

The rearrangement joins TRBV5-1 to TRBJ2-3; a possible D gene is TRBD1 (6 bases). Germline V gives CDR1 SGHRS, CDR2 YFSETQ. V was pared by 1 base and J by 2 bases, with 11 bases between. This CDR3 contains 15 residues. This chain's CDR3 is CASSLSGQFTDTQYF. CDR3 nucleotide sequence: TGCGCCAGCAGCTTGTCCGGACAGTTCACAGATACGCAGTATTTT. Combining the CDR3 with reference TRBV5-1 and TRBJ2-3 gives the whole variable domain KAGVTQTPRYLIKTRGQQVTLSCSPISGHRSVSWYQQTPGQGLQFLFEYFSETQRNKGNFPGRFSGRQFSNSRSEMNVSTLELGDSALYLCASSLSGQFTDTQYFGPGTRLTVL.

The chain uses TRBV5-6 and TRBJ1-5; D unresolved. Trimming took 3 bases from V and 5 from J, leaving 18 bases between them. This CDR3 contains 16 residues. CDR1 and CDR2 (germline): SGHDT, YYEEEE. The DNA of the CDR3 is TGTGCCAGCAGCTCGTCGACTTTTAGACCTCATCAGCCCCAGCATTTT. Protein sequence: CASSSSTFRPHQPQHF.

V gene TRBV9 combines with J gene TRBJ2-3; the match to TRBD2 covers 12 bases. Trimming took 4 bases from V and 3 from J; bases not matched to a gene: 12. This CDR3 is 18 amino acids long. The germline gives CDR1 SGDLS, CDR2 YYNGEE. CDR3 sequence: CASSRGMLGLAGTDTQYF. CDR3 coding DNA: TGTGCCAGCAGCAGGGGAATGTTGGGACTAGCGGGTACAGATACGCAGTATTTT.

The chain employs TRBV27 and TRBJ1-4; 9 bases align to TRBD1. The trim removed 6 bases at V and 7 bases at J, leaving 6 bases unmatched. There are 14 residues in the CDR3. Germline V gene data show CDR1 as MNHEY and CDR2 as SMNVEV (reference sequence). The CDR3 here is CASRTGGKGEKLFF. The DNA of the CDR3 is TGTGCCAGCAGGACAGGGGGGAAAGGTGAAAAACTGTTTTTT.

This clone was detected once. The chain uses TRBV6-5 and TRBJ2-3; 7 bases line up with TRBD1. There are 14 residues in the CDR3. The junction had 6 bases not matched to a gene; V was cut back by 7 bases and J by 2 bases. In germline, CDR1 is MNHEY, CDR2 SVGAGI. The CDR3 bases are TGTGCCAGCAAACGGACAGGTTACACAGATACGCAGTATTTT. As protein: CASKRTGYTDTQYF.

The chain recombines TRBV10-2 with TRBJ2-3; TRBD2 agrees at 9 bases. V gave up 8 bases and J gave up 2 bases; unmatched junction bases: 14. Germline CDR1 reads WSHSY; CDR2 reads SAAADI. The CDR3 has 17 residues. CDR3 DNA sequence: TGCGCCAGCCTGAGGGAGTGGCTAGCGGGATCCACAGATACGCAGTATTTT. Translating it yields CASLREWLAGSTDTQYF.

The CDR3 DNA follows: TGCGCCAGCAGCTTAATCACCGGGACAGACAATGAGCAGTTCTTC. Its translation: CASSLITGTDNEQFF. The rearrangement joins TRBV5-1 to TRBJ2-1; 7 positions agree with TRBD1. Looked up from germline, CDR1 is SGHRS and CDR2 is YFSETQ. This CDR3 region has 15 residues. With V trimmed by 2 bases and J by 5 bases, 7 bases remained unmatched.

The chain has TRBV18 and TRBJ2-6; tentatively, D is TRBD1 (7 bases). CDR3 length: 17 amino acids. In germline, CDR1 is KGHSH, CDR2 LQKENI. V lost 3 bases and J 0 bases, leaving 12 bases between the germline ends. CDR3 DNA sequence: TGTGCCAGCTCACCCCGCCAGGGGGGCTCTGGGGCCAACGTCCTGACTTTC. The encoded protein is CASSPRQGGSGANVLTF.

The chain employs TRBV7-9 and TRBJ1-6; 9 bases are shared with TRBD1. CDR3 length: 15 amino acids. V shed 2 bases, J shed 7 bases, and the junction held 3 bases outside the gene matches. The germline V gene encodes CDR1 SEHNR and CDR2 FQNEAQ (reference sequence). CDR3 nucleotides: TGTGCCAGCAGCTTAATGGGACAGGGAAATTCACCCCTCCACTTT. Amino acid sequence: CASSLMGQGNSPLHF.

This rearrangement joins TRBV6-5 to TRBJ2-2, with TRBD1 as a possible D gene (5 bases). The CDR3 has 13 amino acids. Per the germline V gene, CDR1 is MNHEY and CDR2 is SVGAGI. The V end lost 7 bases, the J end lost 4 bases, and 10 bases lay between the germline ends. CDR3 DNA sequence: TGTGCCAGCAACGGTAGGGGCACCGGGGAGCTGTTTTTT. It codes for CASNGRGTGELFF.

The chain combines TRBV5-1 with TRBJ2-3; TRBD2 matches 10 bases. Germline CDR1 and CDR2: SGHRS and YFSETQ. Trimming cost V 6 bases and J 2 bases; bases outside gene matches: 12. This CDR3 comprises 17 residues. CDR3 region: CASTALASGSYTDTQYF. In nucleotides, the CDR3 is TGCGCCAGCACCGCCTTGGCTAGCGGGAGTTACACAGATACGCAGTATTTT.